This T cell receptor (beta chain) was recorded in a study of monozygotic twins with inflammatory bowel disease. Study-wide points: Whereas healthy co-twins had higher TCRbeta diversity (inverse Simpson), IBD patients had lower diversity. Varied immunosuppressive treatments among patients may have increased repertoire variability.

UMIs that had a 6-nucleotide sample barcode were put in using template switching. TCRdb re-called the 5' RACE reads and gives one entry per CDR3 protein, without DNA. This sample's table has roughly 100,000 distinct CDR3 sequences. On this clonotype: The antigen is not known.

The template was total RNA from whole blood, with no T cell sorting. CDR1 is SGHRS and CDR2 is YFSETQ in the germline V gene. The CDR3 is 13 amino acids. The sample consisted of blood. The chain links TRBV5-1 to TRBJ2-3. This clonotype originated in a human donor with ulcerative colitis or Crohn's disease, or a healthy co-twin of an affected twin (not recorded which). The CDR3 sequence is CASSLAPKDTQYF.